These 2 T cell receptor beta chains were sequenced from one sample in a study of patients and donors after allogeneic stem cell transplantation. TCRdb reanalysed the RT-PCR reads using MiXCR and keeps one entry per CDR3 protein. The sample contains roughly 230,000 distinct CDR3 sequences, around 14% of which appear only once. The sample taken for sequencing was blood, either unsorted or a sorted T cell fraction (not recorded which). The receptors derive from a human donor who was either an allogeneic HSCT recipient or a stem cell or donor lymphocyte infusion donor (not recorded which). It is not recorded whose cells these are; they may come from a transplant donor.

This clonotype turned up a few times. The chain carries TRBV4-1 and TRBJ1-2, with TRBD1 matching 9 bases. The CDR3 runs 19 residues. The germline gives CDR1 MGHRA, CDR2 YSYEKL. V lost 0 bases, J lost 4 bases, and 15 bases stayed unmatched. CDR3 bases: TGCGCCAGCAGCCAAGAAGGAAGGACAGGGGTTCGGTCGAGCTATGGCTACACCTTC. Translated, it gives CASSQEGRTGVRSSYGYTF.

In its sample, this clonotype was seen many times. The chain has TRBV5-1 and TRBJ1-4; D might be TRBD1 (5 bases). Germline loops: CDR1 SGHRS, CDR2 YFSETQ. The germline V and J ends were trimmed by 4 bases and 1 base, with 14 bases remaining between them. This CDR3 is 16 amino acids long. CDR3 bases: TGCGCCAGCAGCCCGGGACCGGGGAGAACTAATGAAAAACTGTTTTTT. It codes for CASSPGPGRTNEKLFF. The complete variable domain, with remaining parts taken from reference TRBV5-1 and TRBJ1-4, reads KAGVTQTPRYLIKTRGQQVTLSCSPISGHRSVSWYQQTPGQGLQFLFEYFSETQRNKGNFPGRFSGRQFSNSRSEMNVSTLELGDSALYLCASSPGPGRTNEKLFFGSGTQLSVL.